The rows below give T cell receptor beta chains drawn from one sample of a study of regulatory T cells in long-lasting Graves disease. TCRdb reanalysed the multiplex PCR reads using MiXCR and keeps one entry per CDR3 protein. The table has just over 600,000 distinct CDR3 sequences, 16% seen once. The data were also submitted as part of a second study, on T cells in Graves' hyperthyroidism and ophthalmopathy.

The sample consisted of peripheral blood mononuclear cells (PBMCs), taken at new diagnosis, from a patient treated with antithyroid drugs. Receptors were obtained from a woman under 40 with Graves disease. CDR3s include the opening cysteine and the closing phenylalanine or tryptophan. D genes are given only for firm matches. Size values are once, few and many counts, or a class for expanded clones, and some rows have none.

d_call | clone_size | j_call | v_call | cdr3_nt | cdr3_aa
NA | few | TRBJ2-1 | TRBV11-3 | TGTGCCAGCAGTCCGCAGGGGGGGAGTGAGCAGTTCTTC | CASSPQGGSEQFF
NA | NA | TRBJ2-5 | TRBV27 | TGTGCCAGCAGTAGTCTAGGGACCCCAGGAGAGACCCAGTACTTC | CASSSLGTPGETQYF
NA | few | TRBJ2-7 | TRBV20-1 | TGCAGTGCGCAAAGTATCCACTCCTACGAGCAGTACTTC | CSAQSIHSYEQYF
NA | few | TRBJ2-7 | TRBV28 | TGTGCCAGCAGATCGGATTACGAGCAGTACTTC | CASRSDYEQYF
NA | few | TRBJ2-7 | TRBV20-1 | TGCAGTGCTAGAGATCAGGTTCGGCAGATCGAGCAGTACTTC | CSARDQVRQIEQYF
NA | NA | TRBJ1-2 | TRBV6-5 | TGTGCCAGCAGTTCCCACCAGGGTGGTCGCGGCTACACCTTC | CASSSHQGGRGYTF
NA | NA | TRBJ2-7 | TRBV5-6 | TGTGCCAGCAGCCTGGCAGACTACAGCTCCTACGAGCAGTACTTC | CASSLADYSSYEQYF
NA | NA | TRBJ2-3 | TRBV3-1 | TGTGCCAGCAGCCAAGTGGTGGGAGGAGATACGCAGTATTTT | CASSQVVGGDTQYF
NA | NA | TRBJ2-5 | TRBV5-1 | TGCGCCAGCAGCTTAGATGGATACCAAGAGACCCAGTACTTC | CASSLDGYQETQYF
NA | many | TRBJ1-5 | TRBV12-3/TRBV12-4 | TGTGCCAGCAGTCCTACTGCTAGTCAGCCCCAGCATTTT | CASSPTASQPQHF
NA | many | TRBJ2-3 | TRBV2 | TGTGCCAGCAGAGTGGATACGCAGTATTTT | CASRVDTQYF
NA | NA | TRBJ2-3 | TRBV9 | TGTGCCAGCAGCGTAGCCGATCCAGATACGCAGTATTTT | CASSVADPDTQYF
NA | few | TRBJ1-1 | TRBV10-3 | TGTGCCATCAAACCGGGCCCCAACACTGAAGCTTTCTTT | CAIKPGPNTEAFF
NA | many | TRBJ1-2 | TRBV12-3/TRBV12-4 | TGTGCCAGCAGTTTAGCAGGAGGACCCCAGCGGGGCTACACCTTC | CASSLAGGPQRGYTF
NA | few | TRBJ2-1 | TRBV20-1 | TGCAGTGCCTCCGAGGAAAATGAGCAGTTCTTC | CSASEENEQFF
NA | many | TRBJ1-1 | TRBV28 | TGTGCCAGCAGCAAAGGAGGCAAGTACACTGAAGCTTTCTTT | CASSKGGKYTEAFF
NA | many | TRBJ2-1 | TRBV6-1 | TGTGCCAGCAGTCCTTCAGGTGGACTTACCTTCTACAATGAGCAGTTCTTC | CASSPSGGLTFYNEQFF
NA | many | TRBJ2-2 | TRBV3-1 | TGTGCCAGCAGCCTCAGGAGACTAGCCGGGGAGCTGTTTTTT | CASSLRRLAGELFF
TRBD2 | few | TRBJ2-2 | TRBV12-3/TRBV12-4 | TGTGCCAGCACCTATAGCGGGATTGACACCGGGGAGCTGTTTTTT | CASTYSGIDTGELFF
TRBD2 | many | TRBJ2-1 | TRBV10-2 | TGCGCCAGCAGGAGGACTAGCGGGACCTACAATGAGCAGTTCTTC | CASRRTSGTYNEQFF
TRBD2 | few | TRBJ2-7 | TRBV7-9 | TGTGCCAGCAACCCGGGACTAGCGGGACTCTACGAGCAGTACTTC | CASNPGLAGLYEQYF
NA | NA | TRBJ1-1 | TRBV5-1 | TGCGCCAGCAGCTTGTTCGTGGCCTTCGAAGCTTTCTTT | CASSLFVAFEAFF
TRBD2 | few | TRBJ2-2 | TRBV20-1 | TGCAGTGCTAGAGCGGGAGGGAACACCGGGGAGCTGTTTTTT | CSARAGGNTGELFF
TRBD1 | many | TRBJ1-1 | TRBV2 | TGTGCCAGCAGAGGAGGGAGAGACAGGGGGCGAGAACCTTTCTTT | CASRGGRDRGREPFF